This TCR beta chain was identified during a study of cytomegalovirus exposure and HLA in healthy donors. The V gene end was trimmed by 5 bases and the J gene end by 5 bases; junction bases not matched to a gene: 8. Germline V gene data show CDR1 as MDHEN and CDR2 as SYDVKM. This CDR3 contains 14 residues. PCR involved 60 Vbeta and 13 Jbeta primers. The assay was immunoSEQ multiplex PCR, and TCRdb's table has in-frame clones only and misses some. The sample yields 140,000 to 150,000 clones, around three quarters seen once. This clone was detected only a few times. Sequencing input: PBMCs. The chain is built from TRBV28 and TRBJ2-7, with TRBD1 identical over 8 bases. The sequence was obtained from a man aged 40-50 years in good health and CMV-seronegative. This CDR3 reads CASSPLQTGDEQYF. The CDR3 DNA is TGTGCCAGCAGTCCATTGCAGACAGGGGACGAGCAGTACTTC.